A single sample gave rise to the 30 T cell receptor beta chains below, sequenced in a study of cytomegalovirus exposure and HLA in healthy donors (dated by TCRdb to the late 2010s). To prepare the library, the immunoSEQ multiplex PCR assay was applied. For the multiplex PCR, a mixture combining 60 forward primers for TCR Vbeta segments and 13 reverse primers for TCR Jbeta segments was used. TCRdb stores this immuneACCESS table with in-frame sequences only. Part of the clones is absent; in the studies checked, under half of the shortfall reflects unresolved V genes, and no reason is known for the rest. This sample lists around 150,000 clones; 80% were detected once. In total, the top ten clones hold around 6.6% of the sample. Sample: PBMCs. The origin of the receptors is a male donor in good health and CMV-seropositive.

The rearrangement uses TRBV28 and TRBJ1-1; D might be TRBD1 (5 bases). Between the trimmed V and J ends, which lost 3 bases and 6 bases, there was a span of 14 bases. The CDR3 totals 14 residues. Germline V gene lookup returns CDR1 MDHEN and CDR2 SYDVKM. The CDR3 loop is CASSFPGFGPEAFF. The DNA for the CDR3 is TGTGCCAGCAGTTTCCCAGGGTTTGGTCCTGAAGCTTTCTTT.

This clone was picked up a small number of times. The chain combines TRBV6-5 with TRBJ1-2; TRBD1 aligns across 10 bases. CDR3 length: 15 amino acids. Germline-derived CDR1 and CDR2 are MNHEY and SVGAGI. The V gene end was trimmed by 0 bases and the J gene end by 4 bases; junction bases not matched to a gene: 2. This CDR3 reads CASSYSTGGGYGYTF. For the CDR3, the DNA is TGTGCCAGCAGTTACTCGACAGGGGGCGGCTATGGCTACACCTTC.

V gene TRBV9 combines with J gene TRBJ2-2; 11 bases are a match to TRBD2. The CDR3 covers 17 residues. Germline V CDR1 and CDR2: SGDLS, YYNGEE. Unmatched junction bases numbered 8, after V lost 2 bases and J lost 5 bases. This chain's CDR3 is CASSVGLAGGPTGELFF. In nucleotides, the CDR3 is TGTGCCAGCAGCGTGGGGCTAGCGGGGGGACCGACCGGGGAGCTGTTTTTT.

The J gene is TRBJ1-4, the V gene TRBV7-2; TRBD1 agrees at 8 bases. The germline V gene encodes CDR1 SGHTA and CDR2 FQGNSA. This CDR3 has 13 residues. V lost 5 bases to trimming and J lost 8 bases; unmatched junction nucleotides: 4. CDR3 sequence: CASSPRDREKLFF. The CDR3 DNA sequence: TGTGCCAGCAGCCCGCGGGACAGGGAAAAACTGTTTTTT.

The rearrangement joins TRBV5-1 to TRBJ1-2; D is ambiguous. V was cut by 0 bases and J by 4 bases, with 10 bases left in between. The CDR3 spans 14 residues. From germline, CDR1 is SGHRS and CDR2 YFSETQ. Written as DNA, the CDR3 is TGCGCCAGCAGCTTGGGGCTTCGTACCTATGGCTACACCTTC. Its translation: CASSLGLRTYGYTF. Full variable domain (rest looked up from reference TRBV5-1 and TRBJ1-2): KAGVTQTPRYLIKTRGQQVTLSCSPISGHRSVSWYQQTPGQGLQFLFEYFSETQRNKGNFPGRFSGRQFSNSRSEMNVSTLELGDSALYLCASSLGLRTYGYTFGSGTRLTVV.

The chain combines TRBV25-1 with TRBJ1-6; D not resolved. The germline V and J ends were trimmed by 7 bases and 9 bases, with 16 bases remaining between them. Germline V CDR1 and CDR2: MGHDK, SYGVNS. The CDR3 runs 14 residues. CDR3 sequence reads: CASTENPLISPLHF. Here the CDR3 DNA reads TGTGCCAGCACCGAAAACCCCCTAATTTCACCCCTCCACTTT.

This chain uses TRBV7-8 with TRBJ2-3, with TRBD2 matching over 7 bases. This CDR3 is built from 18 residues. Germline V CDR1 and CDR2: SGHVS, FQNEAQ. V lost 3 bases and J lost 0; bases outside the gene matches: 12. CDR3 nucleotide sequence: TGTGCCAGCAGCTTTCTAGCGTACCCGGGGGGAAGCACAGATACGCAGTATTTT. This codes for CASSFLAYPGGSTDTQYF.

V is TRBV7-2 and J is TRBJ1-2; D possibly corresponds to TRBD1 (6 bases). In germline, CDR1 is SGHTA, CDR2 FQGNSA. The V and J ends lost 3 bases and 8 bases respectively, with 22 bases between them. This CDR3 region has 16 residues. The CDR3 sequence is CASSFVGGREGGGYTF. CDR3 coding DNA: TGTGCCAGCAGCTTTGTCGGGGGGCGGGAGGGGGGGGGCTACACCTTC.

The CDR3 DNA is TGTGCCAGCAGCTTAGTTGACATTGAGCAGTTCTTC. This translates into CASSLVDIEQFF. The chain employs TRBV7-9 and TRBJ2-1; D is ambiguous. The CDR3 sequence is 12 residues long. Germline loops: CDR1 SEHNR, CDR2 FQNEAQ (reference sequence). V lost 1 base and J 9 bases, leaving 7 bases between the germline ends.

The V and J genes are TRBV27 and TRBJ1-1, with 8 bases identical to TRBD1. The CDR3 has 18 amino acids. CDR1 is MNHEY, CDR2 SMNVEV, per germline (reference sequence). The V and J ends lost 2 bases and 4 bases, in that order; junction bases with no gene match: 15. For the CDR3, the DNA is TGTGCCAGCAGTTTAATGGTAGGGACAGGTGGGAAGAGCACTGAAGCTTTCTTT. Encoded protein: CASSLMVGTGGKSTEAFF.

The CDR3 protein is CASSTSPTGDTEAFF. In DNA, the CDR3 is TGTGCCAGCAGCACCTCCCCGACAGGGGACACTGAAGCTTTCTTT. The genes are TRBV9 and TRBJ1-1, with 8 bases identical to TRBD1. Germline-derived CDR1 and CDR2 are SGDLS and YYNGEE. J lost 3 bases, V lost 4 bases, and 8 bases had no gene match. This CDR3 is built from 15 residues.

The chain carries TRBV4-1 and TRBJ2-1, with TRBD2 identical over 10 bases. In germline, CDR1 is MGHRA, CDR2 YSYEKL. The V and J ends lost 0 bases and 5 bases, in that order; junction bases with no gene match: 10. The length of the CDR3 is 18 residues. As DNA, the CDR3 is TGCGCCAGCAGCCAAGAGGGGAGCGGGAGGGCCATCGACAATGAGCAGTTCTTC. Translated, it gives CASSQEGSGRAIDNEQFF.

This chain links TRBV27 with TRBJ2-3, with D tentatively TRBD2 (5 bases). Germline assignment: CDR1 MNHEY and CDR2 SMNVEV (reference sequence). The CDR3 runs to 14 residues. Trimming removed 6 bases from V and 2 bases from J, with 12 bases in between. CDR3 region: CASRARRDTDTQYF. The CDR3 bases are TGTGCCAGCAGGGCCCGCCGGGACACAGATACGCAGTATTTT.

V gene TRBV5-8 combines with J gene TRBJ2-7; D uncertain. The CDR3 totals 13 residues. With 2 bases removed from V and 2 bases from J, the gap between germline ends came to 8 bases. CDR1 SGHTS and CDR2 YDEGEE come from the germline V gene. The CDR3 coding sequence is TGTGCCAGCAGCTTTTTTATTACCTACGAGCAGTACTTC. It is translated as CASSFFITYEQYF.

The chain uses TRBV11-1 and TRBJ1-3, with 11 bases matching TRBD1. The CDR3 has 17 amino acids. Looked up from germline, CDR1 is SGHAT and CDR2 is FQDESV (reference sequence). V gave up 3 bases and J gave up 4 bases; unmatched junction bases: 8. The CDR3 protein is CASSFIGQGASGNTIYF. The CDR3 region has the DNA TGTGCCAGCAGCTTCATCGGACAGGGGGCGTCCGGAAACACCATATATTTT.

This clone was detected only a few times. The rearrangement uses TRBV7-2 and TRBJ2-1; TRBD2 agrees at 10 bases. The germline V gene has CDR1 SGHTA and CDR2 FQGNSA. The CDR3 length is 18 residues. V trimming: 1 base; J trimming: 4 bases; junction bases outside the gene matches: 10. The CDR3 DNA sequence: TGTGCCAGCAGCTTAGTGTTCCTAGCGGGAGCCGCTTACAATGAGCAGTTCTTC. Protein sequence: CASSLVFLAGAAYNEQFF.

The chain couples TRBV6-6 to TRBJ2-7; TRBD2 agrees at 9 bases. This CDR3 is 15 amino acids long. Germline V lookup: CDR1 MNHNY, CDR2 SVGAGI (reference sequence). V lost 3 bases, J lost 4 bases, and 7 bases stayed unmatched. The CDR3 nucleotides read TGTGCCAGCAGTTATCCGACTAGCGGACCTTACGAGCAGTACTTC. Translated, it gives CASSYPTSGPYEQYF.

This chain joins TRBV28 and TRBJ2-1; D remains unclear. The V end was cut by 6 bases, the J end by 2 bases, with 5 bases between. The CDR3 runs to 12 residues. Germline V gives CDR1 MDHEN, CDR2 SYDVKM. The DNA for the CDR3 is TGTGCCAGCAGCCCAGCCTACAATGAGCAGTTCTTC. Encoded protein: CASSPAYNEQFF.

This chain's CDR3 is CSVGNSPGTGIAGELFF. The CDR3, as DNA: TGCAGCGTTGGGAACAGTCCCGGGACAGGGATCGCCGGGGAGCTGTTTTTT. The rearrangement uses TRBV29-1 and TRBJ2-2; 9 positions agree with TRBD1. The CDR3 covers 17 residues. V was pared by 4 bases and J by 6 bases, with 15 bases of the junction left unmatched. The germline gives CDR1 SQVTM, CDR2 ANQGSEA.

J is TRBJ2-1 and V is TRBV5-1; 8 bases are shared with TRBD2. The V gene's germline CDR1 is SGHRS and CDR2 YFSETQ. There are 19 residues in the CDR3. Losses at the gene ends were 1 base for V and 0 bases for J; bases not matched to a gene: 12. The CDR3 bases are TGCGCCAGCAGCTTGCTCGGCGGGAGGAGTCTCAGCTCCTACAATGAGCAGTTCTTC. It codes for CASSLLGGRSLSSYNEQFF.

The chain carries TRBV6-6 and TRBJ2-2, with D hard to call. V lost 4 bases, J lost 6 bases, and 6 bases lay in between. The CDR3 covers 12 residues. Germline assignment: CDR1 MNHNY and CDR2 SVGAGI (reference sequence). The CDR3, as DNA: TGTGCCAGCAGTTCCTTCTCCGGGGAGCTGTTTTTT. Encoded protein: CASSSFSGELFF.

The chain couples TRBV7-2 to TRBJ1-1, with a tentative D call TRBD1 (5 bases). The germline V gene encodes CDR1 SGHTA and CDR2 FQGNSA. V was pared by 5 bases and J by 0 bases, with 16 bases between. CDR3 length equals 16 residues. The CDR3, as DNA: TGTGCCAGCAGCCAGGGCCCCATACTCATGAACACTGAAGCTTTCTTT. This codes for CASSQGPILMNTEAFF.

The V call is TRBV5-1, the J call TRBJ2-5; no firm D call. This CDR3 region has 13 residues. V gave up 7 bases and J gave up 1 base, with 11 bases separating them. Germline-derived CDR1 and CDR2 are SGHRS and YFSETQ. CDR3 sequence reads: CASGVSFQETQYF. The CDR3 region has the DNA TGCGCCAGCGGAGTAAGTTTCCAAGAGACCCAGTACTTC.

This clone showed up just a few times. The chain combines TRBV19 with TRBJ2-5, with TRBD1 matching over 10 bases. V was pared by 5 bases and J by 5 bases, with 11 bases of the junction left unmatched. The CDR3 extends over 16 amino acids. Germline V lookup: CDR1 LNHDA, CDR2 SQIVND (reference sequence). CDR3 in DNA: TGTGCCAGTAGTCCCCTGACAGGGGGCACCCCCGAGACCCAGTACTTC. As protein: CASSPLTGGTPETQYF.

The rearrangement joins TRBV7-2 to TRBJ2-5; 9 nucleotides agree with TRBD2. This CDR3 region has 15 residues. Germline values: CDR1 SGHTA, CDR2 FQGNSA. V lost 5 bases, J lost 5 bases, and 9 bases stayed unmatched. The CDR3 nucleotides are TGTGCCAGCAGCCTTAGCGGGAGTACATGGGAGACCCAGTACTTC. This codes for CASSLSGSTWETQYF. Based on the CDR3 plus reference TRBV7-2 and TRBJ2-5, the full variable domain is GAGVSQSPSNKVTEKGKDVELRCDPISGHTALYWYRQSLGQGLEFLIYFQGNSAPDKSGLPSDRFSAERTGGSVSTLTIQRTQQEDSAVYLCASSLSGSTWETQYFGPGTRLLVL.

J is TRBJ2-5 and V is TRBV18; D is possibly TRBD1 (5 bases). The DNA matches TRBJ2-7 better at its end, which makes the J call doubtful. The CDR3 is 15 residues long. Germline values: CDR1 KGHSH, CDR2 LQKENI. CDR3 sequence (DNA): TGTGCCAGCTCACCAGGACACCTCAGCTCCTACGAGCAGTACTTC. This encodes CASSPGHLSSYEQYF.

This chain uses TRBV15 with TRBJ2-1, with D possibly TRBD1 on 6 matching bases. Trimming removed 3 bases at V and 6 bases at J, with 15 bases between. This CDR3 is built from 15 residues. Germline V lookup: CDR1 LNHNV, CDR2 YYDKDF (reference sequence). The CDR3 region has the DNA TGTGCCACCAGCAGGGAACAGGGACGCGCCAATGAGCAGTTCTTC. Protein product: CATSREQGRANEQFF.

This rearrangement joins TRBV6-5 to TRBJ1-5; tentative D call: TRBD1 (5 bases). Trimming left V 1 base short and J 6 bases short, with 10 bases between. The CDR3 has 14 amino acids. CDR1 MNHEY and CDR2 SVGAGI come from the germline V gene. This CDR3 reads CASSYYDSGQPQHF. CDR3 nucleotides: TGTGCCAGCAGTTACTACGACAGTGGTCAGCCCCAGCATTTT.

The chain recombines TRBV7-8 with TRBJ2-1; weak D call: TRBD2 (6 bases). The CDR3 runs to 16 residues. CDR1 is SGHVS, CDR2 FQNEAQ, per germline. Trimming removed 4 bases at V and 0 bases at J, with 13 bases between. CDR3 protein: CASSSESGPSYNEQFF. The CDR3 DNA is TGTGCCAGCAGCTCCGAAAGCGGGCCCTCCTACAATGAGCAGTTCTTC. The whole variable domain, filled in from reference TRBV7-8 and TRBJ2-1, reads GAGVSQSPRYKVAKRGQDVALRCDPISGHVSLFWYQQALGQGPEFLTYFQNEAQLDKSGLPSDRFFAERPEGSVSTLKIQRTQQEDSAVYLCASSSESGPSYNEQFFGPGTRLTVL.

This chain joins TRBV19 and TRBJ1-2, with 11 bases fitting TRBD1. The CDR3 covers 14 residues. Per the germline V gene, CDR1 is LNHDA and CDR2 is SQIVND (reference sequence). V shed 7 bases, J shed 2 bases, and the junction held 3 bases outside the gene matches. In nucleotides, the CDR3 is TGTGCCAGTACTGGACAGGGGGCGAACTATGGCTACACCTTC. Its protein is CASTGQGANYGYTF.